Following are 8 T cell receptor beta chains from one sample sequenced in a study of OX40 agonist ivuxolimab in advanced cancers. Sequenced by immunoSEQ multiplex PCR; TCRdb stores in-frame clones only, minus some. This table has about 36,000 clones, just under 75% appearing once. This material consisted of CD4+ or CD8+ T cells sorted from blood, taken in a trial of the OX40 agonist ivuxolimab. The receptors derive from an adult with an advanced solid tumor such as melanoma, head and neck, liver or kidney cancer.

The chain uses TRBV6-6 and TRBJ1-2; D is unresolved. CDR1 is MNHNY, CDR2 SVGAGI, per germline (reference sequence). CDR3 size: 12 residues. Trimming shortened V by 8 bases and J by 5 bases, and 12 bases separated the two germline ends. The CDR3 region has the DNA TGTGCCAGCCGCGAACAGCAGTATGGCTACACCTTC. Protein: CASREQQYGYTF.

The chain employs TRBV10-3 and TRBJ2-7; no reliable D call. CDR3 length: 13 amino acids. Looked up from germline, CDR1 is ENHRY and CDR2 is SYGVKD. V was cut by 8 bases and J by 0 bases, with 11 bases left in between. For the CDR3, the DNA is TGTGCCATCGCACCTCAGAACTCCTACGAGCAGTACTTC. It specifies CAIAPQNSYEQYF.

V and J are TRBV14 and TRBJ2-3, with TRBD1 identical over 9 bases. Germline assignment: CDR1 SGHDN and CDR2 FVKESK. Germline trimming cut 6 bases from V and 2 bases from J; bases unmatched to any gene: 6. This CDR3 is 15 amino acids long. Here the CDR3 DNA reads TGTGCCAGCAGGCCCGGGACAGGGCTCACAGATACGCAGTATTTT. This encodes CASRPGTGLTDTQYF. The variable domain in full, with the rest retrieved from reference TRBV14 and TRBJ2-3, is EAGVTQFPSHSVIEKGQTVTLRCDPISGHDNLYWYRRVMGKEIKFLLHFVKESKQDESGMPNNRFLAERTGGTYSTLKVQPAELEDSGVYFCASRPGTGLTDTQYFGPGTRLTVL.

This clone was counted a few times. This rearrangement joins TRBV9 to TRBJ2-1; TRBD1 agrees at 7 bases. From germline, CDR1 is SGDLS and CDR2 YYNGEE. Losses at the gene ends were 3 bases for V and 6 bases for J; bases not matched to a gene: 6. The CDR3 is 14 residues long. The CDR3 nucleotides are TGTGCCAGCAGCGCTTCGGGACAGCCCAATGAGCAGTTCTTC. This gives the protein CASSASGQPNEQFF.

The chain joins TRBV5-1 to TRBJ2-7; 7 bases are shared with TRBD1. Germline assignment: CDR1 SGHRS and CDR2 YFSETQ. This CDR3 contains 14 residues. Germline trimming cut 5 bases from V and 2 bases from J; bases unmatched to any gene: 7. Here the CDR3 DNA reads TGCGCCAGCAGACGGGACAGCCGTCCCTACGAGCAGTACTTC. It specifies CASRRDSRPYEQYF.

J is TRBJ1-3 and V is TRBV2, with D possibly matching TRBD1 (5 bases). V lost 4 bases and J 3 bases, leaving 10 bases between the germline ends. The CDR3 consists of 14 residues. Germline CDR1 SNHLY, CDR2 FYNNEI. The CDR3 DNA is TGTGCCAGCAGTGTCACCAGGGTTGGAAACACCATATATTTT. This gives the protein CASSVTRVGNTIYF.

The V gene is TRBV6-6, the J gene TRBJ2-5; no definite D call. Germline V lookup: CDR1 MNHNY, CDR2 SVGAGI (reference sequence). The CDR3 contains 14 residues. Deletions cut 0 bases from V and 1 base from J, with 6 bases between. CDR3 loop: CASSYSRAQETQYF. For the CDR3, the DNA is TGTGCCAGCAGTTACTCAAGGGCCCAAGAGACCCAGTACTTC.

The chain combines TRBV7-9 with TRBJ1-2; D unresolved. The germline V and J ends were trimmed by 0 bases and 8 bases, with 10 bases remaining between them. This CDR3 is built from 13 residues. Germline CDR1 is SEHNR and CDR2 is FQNEAQ (reference sequence). The CDR3 DNA sequence: TGTGCCAGCAGCTTAGCGCCACAGTTCGGCTACACCTTC. Amino acid sequence: CASSLAPQFGYTF.